The subject of this entry is one T cell receptor beta chain. The sample belongs to a study of T cell responses to AZD1222 COVID-19 vaccine. TCRdb's copy holds only in-frame clones and misses some; the assay was immunoSEQ multiplex PCR. The repertoire holds under 150,000 clones, with roughly 92% as singletons. Sequenced here: peripheral blood, sampled on day 0 of AZD1222 vaccination. This TCR was sampled from an adult in good health.

CDR3 sequence reads: CASSPRTMNTEAFF. In DNA form, the CDR3 reads TGTGCCAGCTCACCAAGGACCATGAACACTGAAGCTTTCTTT. The V and J genes are TRBV18 and TRBJ1-1, with D uncertain. Germline assignment: CDR1 KGHSH and CDR2 LQKENI. The germline V and J ends were trimmed by 2 bases and 0 bases, with 7 bases remaining between them. CDR3 length equals 14 residues.